Shown below are 31 T cell receptor beta chains from a single sample sequenced in a study of T cell repertoires in cytomegalovirus infection. The antigens for these receptors are not known. MiXCR, run by TCRdb on the reads, gives a single entry per CDR3 protein. Altogether roughly 800,000 distinct CDR3 sequences are present, roughly 28% being singletons, with the ten largest covering roughly 13%. This sample comprised cultured CD8+ T cells from PBMCs, obtained from culture after CMV antigen stimulation. These receptors originate from a human donor in good health (CMV status not recorded). Some clones in this sample may be carry-over from other donors' samples.

This chain uses TRBV12-5 with TRBJ2-5; 7 bases map to TRBD1. Germline V gives CDR1 LGHNT, CDR2 FRNRAP. The CDR3 totals 15 residues. V lost 7 bases to trimming and J lost 1 base; unmatched junction nucleotides: 9. CDR3 DNA: TGTGCTAGTGATCCGGGACAGAGCATCCAAGAGACCCAGTACTTC. Encoded protein: CASDPGQSIQETQYF.

For the CDR3, the DNA is TGTGCCAGCACCCCATGGGGGGGGGAGGAAGCTTTCTTT. Its translation: CASTPWGGEEAFF. The rearrangement joins TRBV12-3 or TRBV12-4 to TRBJ1-1; tentative D call: TRBD1 (5 bases). The CDR3 loop spans 13 amino acids. The V and J ends lost 7 bases and 8 bases respectively, with 17 bases between them.

As concerns this clonotype: An end of the junction does not agree with germline; a read error may underlie this. The gene calls are TRBV12-3 or TRBV12-4 and TRBJ2-1, with no clear D. The CDR3 contains 11 residues. The CDR3 is CANSPDNEQFF. The CDR3 DNA reads as TGTGCCAACAGTCCGGACAATGAGCAGTTCTTC.

This clonotype was detected ten times or more. J is TRBJ1-4 and V is TRBV12-3 or TRBV12-4; D perhaps matches TRBD1 (5 bases). The CDR3 is made up of 14 amino acids. The V and J ends lost 1 base and 8 bases respectively, with 11 bases between them. CDR3 nucleotides: TGTGCCAGCAGTTTAGTACTGACAGCCGAAAAACTGTTTTTT. Amino acids: CASSLVLTAEKLFF.

At least ten counts were recorded for this clonotype. The chain couples TRBV7-9 to TRBJ2-1, with 15 bases fitting TRBD2. Per germline, CDR1 SEHNR and CDR2 FQNEAQ (reference sequence). There are 18 residues in the CDR3. V lost 5 bases and J lost 4; bases outside the gene matches: 9. CDR3 protein: CASSVGLAGGVGYNEQFF. The CDR3 DNA reads TGTGCCAGCAGCGTGGGACTAGCGGGGGGCGTTGGGTACAATGAGCAGTTCTTC.

This clonotype was picked up a small number of times. The gene calls are TRBV7-6 and TRBJ1-5; D gene uncertain. CDR3 length equals 14 residues. V shed 0 bases and J shed 0 bases, with 3 bases lying between them. Germline loops: CDR1 SGHVS, CDR2 FNYEAQ. CDR3 DNA: TGTGCCAGCAGCTTAGCAAATAGCAATCAGCCCCAGCATTTT. Protein: CASSLANSNQPQHF.

This clonotype was seen many times. The V call is TRBV7-8, the J call TRBJ1-3; D is perhaps TRBD1 (5 bases). CDR1 is SGHVS, CDR2 FQNEAQ, per germline. V lost 5 bases, J lost 2 bases, and 13 bases lay in between. The CDR3 extends over 15 amino acids. CDR3 bases: TGTGCCAGCAGCCCGCGAGGAGGGGCTGGAAACACCATATATTTT. It codes for CASSPRGGAGNTIYF.

This clonotype came up many times. One end of the junction is discordant with germline, which a read error may explain. V usage is TRBV4-1 and J usage is TRBJ2-2; D possibly corresponds to TRBD1 (6 bases). The germline gives CDR1 MGHRA, CDR2 YSYEKL. This CDR3 spans 13 amino acids. The chain's CDR3 is CASSQGGTGELFF. The CDR3 DNA reads as TGTGCCAGCAGCCAAGGGGGAACCGGGGAGCTGTTTTTT.

This clonotype was picked up many times. J is TRBJ1-1 and V is TRBV27; 7 bases are shared with TRBD1. This CDR3 has 15 residues. V lost 3 bases to trimming and J lost 1 base; unmatched junction nucleotides: 5. Germline assignment: CDR1 MNHEY and CDR2 SMNVEV (reference sequence). This chain's CDR3 is CASSFSGTANTEAFF. For the CDR3, the DNA is TGTGCCAGCAGTTTTTCCGGGACAGCGAACACTGAAGCTTTCTTT.

This clonotype occurred a few times. V is TRBV7-9 and J is TRBJ2-5; possible D gene TRBD1, 6 bases. V was trimmed by 7 bases and J by 1 base, leaving 13 bases between them. The CDR3 runs to 14 residues. The germline gives CDR1 SEHNR, CDR2 FQNEAQ (reference sequence). Written as DNA, the CDR3 is TGTGCCAGCATCTCGCTCAGGGGCCAAGAGACCCAGTACTTC. It specifies CASISLRGQETQYF.

The sample holds a few counts of this clonotype. The rearrangement links TRBV27 to TRBJ2-1; D is undetermined. This CDR3 contains 15 residues. Trimming removed 6 bases at V and 2 bases at J, with 14 bases between. In germline, CDR1 is MNHEY, CDR2 SMNVEV (reference sequence). The CDR3 loop reads CASSPFSGTYNEQFF. The CDR3 DNA reads TGTGCCAGCAGCCCTTTCTCAGGAACCTACAATGAGCAGTTCTTC.

Notes on this clonotype: The junction differs from germline at one of its ends, possibly a read error. The V and J genes are TRBV9 and TRBJ1-5; no firm D call. Germline assignment: CDR1 SGDLS and CDR2 YYNGEE. The CDR3 is 15 amino acids. CDR3 nucleotide sequence: TGTCCCAGCAGCGGAGACGACCGGTCTAATCAGCCCCAGCATTTT. Translated: CPSSGDDRSNQPQHF. The variable domain in full, with the rest retrieved from reference TRBV9 and TRBJ1-5, is DSGVTQTPKHLITATGQRVTLRCSPRSGDLSVYWYQQSLDQGLQFLIQYYNGEERAKGNILERFSAQQFPDLHSELNLSSLELGDSALYFCPSSGDDRSNQPQHFGDGTRLSIL.

CDR3 sequence (DNA): TGTGCCAGCAGCTACGGACTATTATACAATGAGCAGTTCTTC. Its translation: CASSYGLLYNEQFF. The chain couples TRBV7-8 to TRBJ2-1; D is possibly TRBD2 (6 bases). Between the trimmed V and J ends, which lost 4 bases and 4 bases, there was a span of 11 bases. From germline, CDR1 is SGHVS and CDR2 FQNEAQ. There are 14 residues in the CDR3.

The table lists this clonotype with many counts. The V and J genes are TRBV7-2 and TRBJ1-2; D may be TRBD1 (5 bases). Germline CDR1 and CDR2: SGHTA and FQGNSA. The CDR3 length is 14 residues. The V gene lost 1 base and the J gene lost 6 bases, with 12 bases spanning the gap. In DNA, the CDR3 is TGTGCCAGCAGCTTAGACGGGGGTGGGAATGGCTACACCTTC. Its translation is CASSLDGGGNGYTF.

At least ten counts were recorded for this clonotype. The V and J genes are TRBV7-2 and TRBJ2-1; 9 nucleotides line up with TRBD2. The V and J ends lost 8 bases and 8 bases, in that order; junction bases with no gene match: 10. The length of the CDR3 is 14 residues. Germline CDR1 and CDR2: SGHTA and FQGNSA. CDR3 sequence reads: CASPFAGGPDEQFF. CDR3 sequence (DNA): TGTGCCAGCCCTTTTGCGGGGGGGCCGGATGAGCAGTTCTTC.

The sample holds a few counts of this clonotype. This chain links TRBV2 with TRBJ1-1; TRBD1 might be the D (5 bases). This CDR3 comprises 16 residues. The V end lost 2 bases, the J end lost 4 bases, and 17 bases lay between the germline ends. In germline, CDR1 is SNHLY, CDR2 FYNNEI. CDR3 bases: TGTGCCAGCAGTGAACCAAGAGTTTCGGGACGCACTGAAGCTTTCTTT. This sequence encodes CASSEPRVSGRTEAFF.

The chain combines TRBV7-9 with TRBJ1-2, with 9 bases matching TRBD1. This CDR3 contains 16 residues. Germline CDR1 SEHNR, CDR2 FQNEAQ (reference sequence). V lost 5 bases to trimming and J lost 0 bases; unmatched junction nucleotides: 7. This chain's CDR3 is CASSRDREVANYGYTF. The CDR3 DNA is TGTGCCAGCAGCCGGGACAGGGAAGTCGCTAACTATGGCTACACCTTC.

In its sample, this clonotype was seen a few times. The chain employs TRBV7-6 and TRBJ1-2, with D perhaps TRBD1 (5 bases). Per the germline V gene, CDR1 is SGHVS and CDR2 is FNYEAQ. Deletions cut 5 bases from V and 3 bases from J, with 10 bases between. CDR3 length equals 13 residues. CDR3 residues: CASSPTEDYGYTF. CDR3 DNA sequence: TGTGCCAGCAGCCCGACAGAGGACTATGGCTACACCTTC.

The CDR3 bases are TGCAGTGCTAGTTCCCTAGCGGGGGGGCCGAACAATGAGCAGTTCTTC. Its translation is CSASSLAGGPNNEQFF. The chain carries TRBV20-1 and TRBJ2-1, with 12 bases lining up with TRBD2. CDR1 is DFQATT and CDR2 is SNEGSKA in the germline V gene (reference sequence). The CDR3 runs 16 residues. Trimming cost V 3 bases and J 5 bases; bases outside gene matches: 8.

This clonotype occurred a few times. The chain couples TRBV12-3 or TRBV12-4 to TRBJ2-1; unclear D gene. The CDR3 loop spans 13 amino acids. Trimming pared 7 bases from V and 9 bases from J, leaving 16 bases between. CDR3 sequence reads: CASTLTGYGEQFF. DNA for the CDR3: TGTGCCAGCACCCTTACGGGCTACGGTGAGCAGTTCTTC.

The rearrangement uses TRBV20-1 and TRBJ2-3; 8 bases match TRBD1. Germline CDR1 DFQATT, CDR2 SNEGSKA (reference sequence). Trimming at V came to 6 bases and at J to 4 bases, leaving 6 bases not matched to a gene. This CDR3 contains 13 residues. CDR3 DNA sequence: TGCAGTGCAAGTGAGACAGGGGCAGATACGCAGTATTTT. It translates to CSASETGADTQYF.

The CDR3 coding sequence is TGCAGTGCTTGGGACAGGGTATCAAAAAAACTGTTTTTT. This codes for CSAWDRVSKKLFF. This rearrangement joins TRBV20-1 to TRBJ1-4; 9 bases are a match to TRBD1. V gave up 5 bases and J gave up 9 bases; unmatched junction bases: 7. This CDR3 has 13 residues. The V gene's germline CDR1 is DFQATT and CDR2 SNEGSKA (reference sequence).

In this sample, this clonotype turned up many times. The chain employs TRBV5-1 and TRBJ1-1, with D perhaps TRBD1 (5 bases). This CDR3 has 15 residues. Trimming left V 0 bases short and J 7 bases short, with 16 bases between. Germline V gene data show CDR1 as SGHRS and CDR2 as YFSETQ. CDR3 region: CASSLGLLGGVEAFF. In DNA form, the CDR3 reads TGCGCCAGCAGCTTGGGACTCCTCGGGGGGGTTGAAGCTTTCTTT.

The chain joins TRBV19 to TRBJ1-1; D possibly corresponds to TRBD1 (5 bases). This CDR3 contains 15 residues. Looked up from germline, CDR1 is LNHDA and CDR2 is SQIVND (reference sequence). With 3 bases removed from V and 2 bases from J, the gap between germline ends came to 13 bases. CDR3 sequence: CASSMGGTANTEAFF. CDR3 nucleotides: TGTGCCAGTAGTATGGGGGGAACAGCCAACACTGAAGCTTTCTTT.

The chain links TRBV5-1 to TRBJ2-7, with D possibly being TRBD2 (6 bases). Per the germline V gene, CDR1 is SGHRS and CDR2 is YFSETQ. The ends were cut back, 5 bases at V and 7 bases at J, with 16 bases in the middle. The CDR3 covers 13 residues. The CDR3 spells CASSSSAGKEQYF. The CDR3 DNA is TGCGCCAGCAGTTCCTCGGCGGGGAAGGAGCAGTACTTC.

This clonotype turned up a few times. The gene calls are TRBV27 and TRBJ1-6; unclear D gene. V was pared by 3 bases and J by 8 bases, with 11 bases between. The CDR3 consists of 14 residues. CDR1 is MNHEY and CDR2 is SMNVEV in the germline V gene (reference sequence). The CDR3, as DNA: TGTGCCAGCAGTTTTGGGGTGGGTGATTCACCCCTCCACTTT. It codes for CASSFGVGDSPLHF.

On this clonotype itself: With a much larger clone just one base away, this may be a read error. The rearrangement joins TRBV7-6 to TRBJ2-5, with 11 nucleotides matching TRBD1. The CDR3 totals 14 residues. The germline gives CDR1 SGHVS, CDR2 FNYEAQ. The DNA of the CDR3 is TGTGCCAGCAGCTGGACAGGGGGCGGGGAGACCAAGTACTTC. Protein product: CASSWTGGGETKYF.

The V call is TRBV7-2, the J call TRBJ2-5, with 9 bases fitting TRBD2. The CDR3 contains 16 residues. V was pared by 1 base and J by 0 bases, with 3 bases of the junction left unmatched. Germline V gene sequence: CDR1 SGHTA, CDR2 FQGNSA. CDR3 region: CASSLVAGAYQETQYF. The CDR3 DNA follows: TGTGCCAGCAGCTTAGTAGCGGGGGCGTACCAAGAGACCCAGTACTTC.

V gene TRBV4-1 combines with J gene TRBJ1-2; TRBD1 is a possible D gene (6 bases). Deletions cut 3 bases from V and 4 bases from J, with 12 bases between. CDR3 length: 14 amino acids. Germline CDR1 is MGHRA and CDR2 is YSYEKL. This chain's CDR3 is CASSQAGTIYGYTF. The CDR3 DNA reads TGCGCCAGCAGCCAGGCCGGGACAATCTATGGCTACACCTTC.

In this sample, this clonotype turned up a few times. The rearrangement links TRBV6-6 to TRBJ1-1; 7 bases fit TRBD1. The CDR3 is 16 residues long. Germline assignment: CDR1 MNHNY and CDR2 SVGAGI (reference sequence). With V trimmed by 6 bases and J by 0 bases, 10 bases remained unmatched. The CDR3 protein is CASSFGRGLMNTEAFF. Here the CDR3 DNA reads TGTGCCAGCAGCTTCGGGAGGGGGCTAATGAACACTGAAGCTTTCTTT.

As concerns this clonotype: This may arise from a read error, as a much more abundant clone is one base away. The chain joins TRBV12-3 or TRBV12-4 to TRBJ2-5; a possible D gene is TRBD2 (7 bases). This CDR3 region has 14 residues. The CDR3, as DNA: TGTGCCAGCAGCTCCCTGGGGGGGCGGGAGACCCAGTGCTTC. This codes for CASSSLGGRETQCF.